A selection of T cell receptor beta chains follows, all from one sample in a study of T cell repertoires in cytomegalovirus infection. Using its own MiXCR run on the reads, TCRdb lists one record per CDR3 protein. Of about 150,000 distinct CDR3 sequences listed, around 24% are singletons. Sequenced material: PBMCs. The source of these receptors is a human donor in good health (CMV status not recorded). Some clones in this sample may be carry-over from other donors' samples. CDR3s include the opening cysteine and the closing phenylalanine or tryptophan. D genes are given only for firm matches. The size of a clone is reported for some rows only, either as once, few or many, or as a class for expanded clones.

many	TRBV20-1	TRBD1	TRBJ2-7	CSARDGTGGHEQYF	TGCAGTGCTAGAGATGGGACAGGGGGCCACGAGCAGTACTTC
many	TRBV28	TRBD1	TRBJ1-2	CASSSPGQGHGYTF	TGTGCCAGCAGTTCCCCGGGACAGGGCCATGGCTACACCTTC
many	TRBV12-3/TRBV12-4	.	TRBJ2-1	CASSLGGQTYNEQFF	TGTGCCAGCAGTTTAGGGGGACAAACTTACAATGAGCAGTTCTTC
few	TRBV28	TRBD1	TRBJ2-5	CASSSPGTGSRRETQYF	TGTGCCAGCAGTTCCCCCGGGACAGGGTCCCGAAGGGAGACCCAGTACTTC
.	TRBV5-1	.	TRBJ2-5	CASSWMDGETQYF	TGCGCCAGCAGCTGGATGGACGGGGAGACCCAGTACTTC
.	TRBV28	.	TRBJ2-5	CASSPLSSGQETQYF	TGTGCCAGCAGTCCCCTCTCAAGCGGCCAAGAGACCCAGTACTTC
.	TRBV15	TRBD2	TRBJ2-7	CATSSGTSAYYEQYF	TGTGCCACCAGCAGCGGGACTAGCGCCTATTACGAGCAGTACTTC
few	TRBV28	.	TRBJ2-7	CATLDRTYEQYF	TGTGCCACTTTGGACAGAACCTACGAGCAGTACTTC
.	TRBV5-4	.	TRBJ2-3	CASSFRERGSDTQYF	TGTGCCAGCAGCTTCCGGGAGAGGGGGTCAGATACGCAGTATTTT
.	TRBV27	TRBD2	TRBJ2-2	CASTSGVTGELFF	TGTGCCAGCACTAGCGGGGTGACCGGGGAGCTGTTTTTT
many	TRBV28	.	TRBJ1-5	CASSPTVPNQPQHF	TGTGCCAGCAGTCCGACAGTACCCAATCAGCCCCAGCATTTT
many	TRBV7-2	.	TRBJ2-7	CASTKDKGSYEQYF	TGTGCCAGCACCAAGGACAAGGGATCCTACGAGCAGTACTTC
.	TRBV9	.	TRBJ2-2	CASSAVGVGTTPGELFF	TGTGCCAGCAGCGCTGTAGGTGTGGGGACAACACCCGGGGAGCTGTTTTTT
many	TRBV7-9	TRBD1	TRBJ1-1	CASSSMTGRIGTEAFF	TGTGCCAGCAGCTCGATGACAGGGAGGATCGGCACTGAAGCTTTCTTT
.	TRBV7-2	.	TRBJ1-5	CASSLATGEGQPQHF	TGTGCCAGCAGCTTAGCGACGGGTGAAGGACAGCCCCAGCATTTT
once	TRBV29-1	.	TRBJ2-7	CSVGDGRAYEQYF	TGCAGCGTGGGGGACGGACGGGCCTACGAGCAGTACTTC
few	TRBV11-2	.	TRBJ1-1	CASSKGNTEAFF	TGTGCCAGCAGCAAAGGGAACACTGAAGCTTTCTTT
once	TRBV28	TRBD1	TRBJ2-3	CASSLSDRGQVDTQYF	TGTGCCAGCAGTTTATCCGACAGGGGGCAGGTAGATACGCAGTATTTT
.	TRBV12-3/TRBV12-4	TRBD2	TRBJ2-5	CASSPRTGLTSGSKTQYF	TGTGCCAGCAGCCCCCGGACAGGGTTGACTAGCGGGAGTAAGACCCAGTACTTC
many	TRBV7-8	.	TRBJ1-6	CASSLSPENSPLHF	TGTGCCAGCAGCCTCAGTCCCGAAAATTCACCCCTCCACTTT
few	TRBV19	TRBD2	TRBJ2-1	CASSIIGLEVKQFF	TGTGCCAGTAGTATAATCGGACTAGAAGTCAAGCAGTTCTTC
many	TRBV11-1	TRBD2	TRBJ2-7	CASSSSGTREREQYF	TGTGCCAGCAGCTCATCCGGGACTAGGGAGCGCGAGCAGTACTTC
.	TRBV24-1	TRBD1	TRBJ2-7	CATSDSGTGGRGEQYF	TGTGCCACCAGTGATTCCGGGACAGGGGGAAGGGGCGAGCAGTACTTC
few	TRBV6-2/TRBV6-3	.	TRBJ2-1	CASSWVGTDQFF	TGTGCCAGCAGTTGGGTGGGTACAGACCAGTTCTTC
few	TRBV9	.	TRBJ2-1	CASSPVVQTYNEQFF	TGTGCCAGCAGCCCCGTAGTACAGACCTACAATGAGCAGTTCTTC
many	TRBV7-6	TRBD1	TRBJ2-7	CASSLPGQDREQYF	TGTGCCAGCAGCTTACCGGGACAGGACCGCGAGCAGTACTTC
.	TRBV28	TRBD2	TRBJ2-7	CASSTSGRGFDEQYF	TGTGCCAGCAGTACGAGCGGGAGAGGGTTCGACGAGCAGTACTTC
.	TRBV3-1	.	TRBJ2-7	CASSPDGECEQYF	TGTGCCAGCAGCCCCGACGGGGAGTGCGAGCAGTACTTC
many	TRBV7-2	TRBD1	TRBJ1-2	CASSPGQNYGYTF	TGTGCCAGCAGCCCGGGACAGAACTATGGCTACACCTTC
few	TRBV7-2	.	TRBJ1-6	CASTSDSLYNSPLHF	TGTGCCAGCACCTCAGACAGCCTATATAATTCACCCCTCCACTTT
many	TRBV6-2/TRBV6-3	TRBD2	TRBJ2-1	CASGGSGTLPRNEQFF	TGTGCCAGCGGGGGTAGCGGGACCCTCCCCCGCAATGAGCAGTTCTTC
.	TRBV28	.	TRBJ2-5	CASSPSETQYF	TGTGCCAGCAGTCCCTCGGAGACCCAGTACTTC
many	TRBV15	TRBD1	TRBJ2-5	CATSKPPGTEETQYF	TGTGCCACCAGCAAGCCCCCCGGGACAGAAGAGACCCAGTACTTC
few	TRBV7-3	TRBD1	TRBJ2-1	CASSLGTASGLLNNEQFF	TGTGCCAGCAGCTTGGGGACAGCGTCCGGGTTGCTTAACAATGAGCAGTTCTTC
.	TRBV12-3/TRBV12-4	TRBD1	TRBJ1-6	CASSLRGGRNSPLHF	TGTGCCAGCAGTTTGCGAGGGGGCCGCAATTCACCCCTCCACTTT
.	TRBV6-1	.	TRBJ1-1	CASTLSQGSGKTEAFF	TGTGCCAGCACCCTGAGCCAGGGTTCGGGCAAAACTGAAGCTTTCTTT
many	TRBV7-2	.	TRBJ1-3	CASRIQGTAGNTIYF	TGTGCCAGCAGGATACAAGGCACAGCTGGAAACACCATATATTTT
.	TRBV27	TRBD2	TRBJ2-3	CASSLAGVFRDTQYF	TGTGCCAGCAGTTTGGCGGGAGTGTTCCGAGATACGCAGTATTTT
.	TRBV5-6	TRBD2	TRBJ2-7	CASSLYLAENYEQYF	TGTGCCAGCAGCTTGTATCTAGCGGAGAACTACGAGCAGTACTTC
.	TRBV6-5	.	TRBJ2-2	CASSYKPGPNTGELFF	TGTGCCAGCAGTTACAAACCGGGGCCGAACACCGGGGAGCTGTTTTTT
few	TRBV28	.	TRBJ2-7	CASSPTSLYEQYF	TGTGCCAGCAGTCCTACTTCCCTCTACGAGCAGTACTTC
few	TRBV10-3	.	TRBJ2-3	CAISESGGQSDTQYF	TGTGCCATCAGTGAGTCCGGCGGACAGTCAGATACGCAGTATTTT
few	TRBV6-1	.	TRBJ1-5	CASSQINQPQHF	TGTGCCAGCAGTCAAATAAATCAGCCCCAGCATTTT
few	TRBV28	.	TRBJ2-3	CASSWTRTFGADTQYF	TGTGCCAGCAGTTGGACCCGAACCTTCGGGGCAGATACGCAGTATTTT
.	TRBV2	.	TRBJ1-6	CASKVGSHNSPLHF	TGTGCCAGCAAGGTCGGGTCGCATAATTCACCCCTCCACTTT
.	TRBV9	.	TRBJ2-3	CASSVATGPEKTQYF	TGTGCCAGCAGCGTAGCGACAGGCCCAGAGAAAACGCAGTATTTT